One and the same sample provided the 9 T cell receptor beta chains below, sequenced in a study of blood T cell repertoires in COVID-19 (dated by TCRdb to 2019 to 2021). The method behind the library was the immunoSEQ multiplex PCR assay. In its TCRdb copy, this immuneACCESS table keeps in-frame sequences only and misses some clones. Where compared with another copy, unresolved V genes explain less than half of these, and the others have no known cause. This sample has more than 75,000 clones in its table, and around 90% of those were observed once. Clones ranked in the top ten supply approximately 2.6% of the sample. The sequencing input was peripheral blood. These receptors all stem from a man in his fifties or sixties with COVID-19, enrolled during active disease.

The chain recombines TRBV14 with TRBJ1-5; D is undetermined. Germline CDR1 and CDR2: SGHDN and FVKESK. V dropped 4 bases and J dropped 5 bases, with 9 bases sitting between them. The CDR3 covers 13 residues. For the CDR3, the DNA is TGTGCCAGCAGCCGCGTACGGGATCAGCCCCAGCATTTT. It translates to CASSRVRDQPQHF.

This chain uses TRBV7-9 with TRBJ1-6, with 10 bases aligning to TRBD1. The CDR3 is made up of 16 amino acids. Germline CDR1 and CDR2: SEHNR and FQNEAQ (reference sequence). V was clipped by 6 bases and J by 10 bases; unmatched bases: 12. CDR3 nucleotide sequence: TGTGCCAGCAGGACAGACAGGGGGCCGATAGGATCACCCCTCCACTTT. As protein: CASRTDRGPIGSPLHF.

The rearrangement links TRBV7-2 to TRBJ2-3, with TRBD2 matching 10 bases. This CDR3 spans 16 amino acids. The trim removed 5 bases at V and 6 bases at J, leaving 11 bases unmatched. CDR1 and CDR2 (germline): SGHTA, FQGNSA. The CDR3 DNA reads TGTGCCAGCAGCACCGCAGCTAGCGGGGGTTCTGATACGCAGTATTTT. It specifies CASSTAASGGSDTQYF.

The chain combines TRBV15 with TRBJ1-5, with unresolved D. CDR3 length: 15 amino acids. From germline, CDR1 is LNHNV and CDR2 YYDKDF (reference sequence). Trimming left V 5 bases short and J 0 bases short, with 11 bases between. In DNA, the CDR3 is TGTGCCACCAGCGCTTCGCCCTATAGCAATCAGCCCCAGCATTTT. It encodes CATSASPYSNQPQHF.

The chain combines TRBV2 with TRBJ2-5; D is ambiguous. The V and J ends lost 4 bases and 2 bases respectively, with 8 bases between them. The CDR3 is 13 amino acids. Germline V gene data show CDR1 as SNHLY and CDR2 as FYNNEI. CDR3 in amino acids: CASSGATQETQYF. CDR3 nucleotide sequence: TGTGCCAGCAGTGGGGCTACTCAAGAGACCCAGTACTTC.

This rearrangement joins TRBV2 to TRBJ2-7; 10 positions match TRBD1. This CDR3 is built from 15 residues. V trimming: 5 bases; J trimming: 2 bases; junction bases outside the gene matches: 6. Germline CDR1 SNHLY, CDR2 FYNNEI. The CDR3: CASSLTGTGAYEQYF. The CDR3 DNA reads TGTGCCAGCAGTTTGACCGGGACAGGGGCCTACGAGCAGTACTTC.

The rearrangement links TRBV7-9 to TRBJ2-7, with D hard to call. From germline, CDR1 is SEHNR and CDR2 FQNEAQ (reference sequence). V lost 5 bases to trimming and J lost 2 bases, with 10 bases between them. This CDR3 has 13 amino acids. In nucleotides, the CDR3 is TGTGCCAGCAGCCTGACTGGAACCTACGAGCAGTACTTC. Its translation: CASSLTGTYEQYF.

The CDR3 spells CASHGQSYTF. CDR3 coding DNA: TGTGCCAGCCACGGACAGTCCTACACCTTC. V usage is TRBV19 and J usage is TRBJ1-2, with TRBD1 as a possible D gene (6 bases). The CDR3 extends over 10 amino acids. Looked up from germline, CDR1 is LNHDA and CDR2 is SQIVND (reference sequence). The germline V and J ends were trimmed by 9 bases and 10 bases, with 12 bases remaining between them.

V usage is TRBV28 and J usage is TRBJ1-2, with TRBD1 matching 8 bases. The CDR3 consists of 14 residues. Unmatched junction bases numbered 7, after V lost 6 bases and J lost 4 bases. Germline V gives CDR1 MDHEN, CDR2 SYDVKM. The DNA of the CDR3 is TGTGCCAGCAGCCGGCGGACAGGGACCTATGGCTACACCTTC. Translated, it gives CASSRRTGTYGYTF.